These 6 T cell receptor beta chains originate from one sample sequenced in a study of cytomegalovirus exposure and HLA in healthy donors. PCR was performed using 60 Vbeta and 13 Jbeta primers. The data were produced by immunoSEQ multiplex PCR, yet TCRdb's version contains in-frame clones alone and is incomplete. The sample holds around 90,000 clones, roughly nine tenths seen once. The material sequenced was PBMCs. The receptors were sampled from a man aged 30 to 45 in good health and CMV-seropositive.

The chain has TRBV5-4 and TRBJ2-1, with 13 bases identical to TRBD2. Germline trimming cut 3 bases from V and 4 bases from J; bases unmatched to any gene: 4. From germline, CDR1 is SGHNT and CDR2 YYREEE (reference sequence). The CDR3 is made up of 16 amino acids. This CDR3 is CASSSGTSGAYNEQFF. The CDR3 DNA reads as TGTGCCAGCAGCTCCGGGACTAGCGGGGCGTACAATGAGCAGTTCTTC.

The chain uses TRBV13 and TRBJ2-7; the match to TRBD1 covers 7 bases. The CDR3 covers 15 residues. Germline trimming cut 4 bases from V and 2 bases from J; bases unmatched to any gene: 8. Germline lookup yields CDR1 PRHDT and CDR2 FYEKMQ (reference sequence). CDR3 sequence (DNA): TGTGCCAGCAGCTCTTCCCGACAGGGAGCCTACGAGCAGTACTTC. Translating it yields CASSSSRQGAYEQYF.

Turning to this clone: The junction does not match germline at one end; this may be a read error. The V and J genes are TRBV23-1 and TRBJ2-1; TRBD2 aligns across 11 bases. TRBV23-1 is labeled an ORF, and its function is uncertain. The CDR3 runs to 17 residues. The CDR3 spells CASSQLLAGATYNEQFF. CDR3 sequence (DNA): TGCGCCAGCAGCCAATTACTAGCGGGAGCCACCTACAATGAGCAGTTCTTC.

V usage is TRBV7-6 and J usage is TRBJ2-3; 7 positions match TRBD1. Looked up from germline, CDR1 is SGHVS and CDR2 is FNYEAQ. This CDR3 has 15 amino acids. The trim removed 3 bases at V and 2 bases at J, leaving 5 bases unmatched. CDR3 DNA: TGTGCCAGCAGCTTTGGGACAGACCACACAGATACGCAGTATTTT. Translation: CASSFGTDHTDTQYF.

A single count supports this clone. The rearrangement joins TRBV29-1 to TRBJ2-5; tentatively, D is TRBD1 (5 bases). The V end lost 4 bases, the J end lost 3 bases, and 9 bases lay between the germline ends. Germline CDR1 and CDR2: SQVTM and ANQGSEA. This CDR3 has 12 residues. CDR3 residues: CSVGGSEETQYF. The DNA of the CDR3 is TGCAGCGTTGGGGGCAGTGAAGAGACCCAGTACTTC.

Regarding this clone: A read error may produce the germline difference seen at one junction end. This sequence joins TRBV7-7 and TRBJ2-5, with a weak D call TRBD2 (6 bases). The germline V gene encodes CDR1 SSHAT and CDR2 FNYEAQ (reference sequence). This CDR3 is 14 amino acids long. The CDR3 bases are TGTGCTAGCAGCTTGGGACTGAACCAAGAGACCCAGTACTTC. It translates to CASSLGLNQETQYF.